This TCR beta chain appears in the sequencing data of a study of CD8 T cells in Susac syndrome. The study's findings and limits: The TCR sequencing and HLA analysis in the study involved a relatively small number of individuals, as the study acknowledged.

The patients serving as multiple sclerosis controls were treatment-naive. They had stable or active relapsing-remitting disease and fulfilled revised McDonald criteria. The authors reverse transcribed 0.5 to 1 ug RNA with random hexamers. TCRdb recomputed calls from the immunoSEQ multiplex PCR reads with MiXCR, one row per CDR3 protein. Altogether approximately 230,000 distinct CDR3 sequences are present, approximately 92% being singletons, with the ten largest covering about 0.07%. A remark on this clonotype: What it binds is not known.

CDR3 length: 12 amino acids. Germline V gene sequence: CDR1 DFQATT, CDR2 SNEGSKA (reference sequence). Trimming removed 5 bases from V and 7 bases from J, with 12 bases in between. The sequence came from a human donor with multiple sclerosis. This chain connects TRBV20-1 to TRBJ2-1; D possibly corresponds to TRBD2 (6 bases). Material for sequencing was CD4+ T cells from PBMCs. The CDR3 nucleotides are TGCAGTGCTGGTAGCGGATATAATGAGCAGTTCTTC. This gives the protein CSAGSGYNEQFF.